A selection of T cell receptor beta chains follows, all from one sample in a study of naive and memory T cell subsets. MiXCR was run by TCRdb on the UMI-ligation and nested PCR reads, yielding one entry per CDR3 protein. The sample has roughly 140,000 distinct CDR3 sequences; 15% to 25% are singletons. The sample was naive CD8+ T cells from blood. Receptors originate from a human donor in good health. CDR3s include the opening cysteine and the closing phenylalanine or tryptophan. Fields, in order: J gene, D gene, clone size, V gene, CDR3 DNA, CDR3 protein. A D gene is named only where the DNA matches it firmly. The listing skips clone size in some rows; elsewhere it reads once, few, many or a size class.

TRBJ2-2	NA	few	TRBV5-1	TGCGCCAGCAGCTTGCCCTACAACACCGGGGAGCTGTTTTTT	CASSLPYNTGELFF
TRBJ2-1	TRBD2	once	TRBV6-5	TGTGCCAGCAGTTACTCGAGTTTACTAGCGGGAAGCTCCTACAATGAGCAGTTCTTC	CASSYSSLLAGSSYNEQFF
TRBJ2-4	TRBD2	few	TRBV12-3/TRBV12-4	TGTGCCAGCAGTTACCGGAGAGCGGGGGGGGCGAACATTCAGTACTTC	CASSYRRAGGANIQYF
TRBJ2-5	NA	few	TRBV28	TGTGCCAGCAGCCGTGACTGGGGGCAAGAGACCCAGTACTTC	CASSRDWGQETQYF
TRBJ2-3	NA	NA	TRBV21-1	TGTGCCAGCAGCGCTAGCGGGACGGCCTCCACAGATACGCAGTATTTT	CASSASGTASTDTQYF
TRBJ1-2	NA	NA	TRBV27	TGTGCCAGCAGTTTATCGCCAGGGTACTATGGCTACACCTTC	CASSLSPGYYGYTF
TRBJ2-7	TRBD1	NA	TRBV27	TGTGCCAGCGGAATCTCGGGACAGCCCTACGAGCAGTACTTC	CASGISGQPYEQYF
TRBJ2-5	TRBD2	NA	TRBV7-8	TGTGCCAGCAGCTTCCGGACTAGCCTCGGTCAAGAGACCCAGTACTTC	CASSFRTSLGQETQYF
TRBJ2-5	TRBD2	NA	TRBV12-3/TRBV12-4	TGTGCCAGCAGCCCTAGCGGGAGGGCCCCACTAGAGACCCAGTACTTC	CASSPSGRAPLETQYF
TRBJ1-2	NA	few	TRBV29-1	TGCAGCGTTGAAGACCCCATCCAGGAAGTTAACTATGGCTACACCTTC	CSVEDPIQEVNYGYTF
TRBJ1-1	NA	NA	TRBV11-3	TGTGCCAGCAGCTGGGCCGGGGAAACTGAAGCTTTCTTT	CASSWAGETEAFF
TRBJ1-5	NA	few	TRBV18	TGTGCCAGCTCGGAAGGGGACAGCAATCAGCCCCAGCATTTT	CASSEGDSNQPQHF
TRBJ2-7	TRBD2	NA	TRBV28	TGTGCCAGCATTCCTAGCGGGAGCTGGTCAGCCTACGAGCAGTACTTC	CASIPSGSWSAYEQYF
TRBJ2-5	TRBD2	once	TRBV14	TGTGCCAGCAGCCACAACCAAGAATTTTTTGCGGGAGGCAGAGGAGAGACCCAGTACTTC	CASSHNQEFFAGGRGETQYF
TRBJ2-7	TRBD2	NA	TRBV4-3	TGCGCCAGCAGCCCCTCCGGGAGGTGGCACGAGCAGTACTTC	CASSPSGRWHEQYF
TRBJ2-1	NA	NA	TRBV29-1	TGCAGCTCGGAGGTAGTCGGAGATGAGCAGTTCTTC	CSSEVVGDEQFF
TRBJ1-5	NA	NA	TRBV27	TGTGCCAGCAGTCCCATCTGGGGGCCCAATCAGCCCCAGCATTTT	CASSPIWGPNQPQHF
TRBJ1-1	NA	NA	TRBV25-1	TGTGCCAGCAGGCTAACAGGGACGGGTGAAGCTTTCTTT	CASRLTGTGEAFF
TRBJ2-1	NA	NA	TRBV6-5	TGTGCCAGCAGTTACCCGGGACTCCTTGAGCAGTTCTTC	CASSYPGLLEQFF
TRBJ2-1	TRBD2	few	TRBV27	TGTGCCAGCAGTAGGACTAGCGGCAGCTCCTACAATGAGCAGTTCTTC	CASSRTSGSSYNEQFF